These T cell receptor beta chains were read from a single sample in a study of T cell responses to AZD1222 COVID-19 vaccine. Data came from immunoSEQ multiplex PCR; TCRdb stores just in-frame clones and leaves some out. The sample yields 95,000 to 150,000 clones, approximately 90% seen once. This specimen consisted of peripheral blood, obtained 28 days after the second AZD1222 dose. These receptors were taken from an adult who received the AZD1222 COVID-19 vaccine. CDR3s include the opening cysteine and the closing phenylalanine or tryptophan.

cdr3_aa: CASSKGPRSSGANVLTF
v_call: TRBV5-1

cdr3_aa: CASSEVFRQGGQPQHF
v_call: TRBV6-1

cdr3_aa: CASSSDGNTIYF
v_call: TRBV5-4

cdr3_aa: CASRHSELAKNIQYF
v_call: TRBV2

cdr3_aa: CASSKMTGSSARNYGYTF
v_call: TRBV27

cdr3_aa: CASSLDIGLTMSSYEQYF
v_call: TRBV11-2

cdr3_aa: CASSQDPGDSTDTQYF
v_call: TRBV4-1

cdr3_aa: CASRFGTGVRNEQFF
v_call: TRBV2

cdr3_aa: CASSADKASTYEQFF
v_call: TRBV5-4

cdr3_aa: CASSDSRINYGYTF
v_call: TRBV6-4

cdr3_aa: CASSANYNEQFF
v_call: TRBV27

cdr3_aa: CASSVASPDRVGGYTF
v_call: TRBV9

cdr3_aa: CASSLGSAVPMETQYF
v_call: TRBV5-1

cdr3_aa: CASRANNPGELFF
v_call: TRBV7-2

cdr3_aa: CASSPGTSRSYEQYF
v_call: TRBV18

cdr3_aa: CATTSGGAETGELFF
v_call: TRBV19

cdr3_aa: CASTGQARSYNSPLHF
v_call: TRBV28

cdr3_aa: CASSHRVNFASPLHF
v_call: TRBV14

cdr3_aa: CASSLGTRARYSPLHF
v_call: TRBV28

cdr3_aa: CASSLSYSPSTDTQYF
v_call: TRBV3-1/TRBV3-2

cdr3_aa: CASSQYGANEQFF
v_call: TRBV14

cdr3_aa: CASSLDGTALSEQYF
v_call: TRBV7-6

cdr3_aa: CASSLGSQLYGYTF
v_call: TRBV7-9

cdr3_aa: CASSLGGGSQETQYF
v_call: TRBV28

cdr3_aa: CASSQDPAGGAYGYTF
v_call: TRBV14

cdr3_aa: CASSPSYGQGTNTEAFF
v_call: TRBV18

cdr3_aa: CASNPGVSPYEQYF
v_call: TRBV2

cdr3_aa: CASSPGFSGNTIYF
v_call: TRBV5-8

cdr3_aa: CASSLAGLAVSGELFF
v_call: TRBV5-1

cdr3_aa: CASSLLQGVDGYTF
v_call: TRBV7-9

cdr3_aa: CASSDPAPGGSNQPQHF
v_call: TRBV10-2

cdr3_aa: CASSRTPTNEKLFF
v_call: TRBV19

cdr3_aa: CASSLAGGSFGNTIYF
v_call: TRBV5-1

cdr3_aa: CASSSRATYEQYF
v_call: TRBV7-8

cdr3_aa: CASSLRAGNEQFF
v_call: TRBV5-5

cdr3_aa: CASSLVLGNLKTTSTDTQYF
v_call: TRBV5-1

cdr3_aa: CASSPEGVEQYF
v_call: TRBV7-2

cdr3_aa: CASSLGGSHQPQHF
v_call: TRBV5-1

cdr3_aa: CASSTDRGRNEKLFF
v_call: TRBV7-2

cdr3_aa: CASSLAGSGNTIYF
v_call: TRBV7-9

cdr3_aa: CASSLAPQYEQYF
v_call: TRBV13

cdr3_aa: CASSLGTGNYGYTF
v_call: TRBV7-2

cdr3_aa: CASSLQGRGGYTF
v_call: TRBV28

cdr3_aa: CASSWGGSGGELFF
v_call: TRBV7-2

cdr3_aa: CSARSGNGYTF
v_call: TRBV20-1

cdr3_aa: CAISESIPGQTNYGYTF
v_call: TRBV10-3

cdr3_aa: CATSDLSGNQPQHF
v_call: TRBV24-1

cdr3_aa: CASSFLSRQFF
v_call: TRBV28

cdr3_aa: CAISEAQGNEQFF
v_call: TRBV10-3

cdr3_aa: CASSLATTNEKLFF
v_call: TRBV7-8

cdr3_aa: CASSPPGETQYF
v_call: TRBV6-5

cdr3_aa: CASIGNGQVNQPQHF
v_call: TRBV6-5

cdr3_aa: CASSLARGHSPLHF
v_call: TRBV7-9